A single sample gave rise to the 20 T cell receptor beta chains below, sequenced in a study of human T cells and chemical hapten exposure. Total RNA was isolated from unfractionated whole blood. TCRdb analysed the 5' RACE reads with MiXCR anew, one entry per CDR3 protein. This sample has tens of thousands of distinct CDR3 sequences, with more than 15% found just once. These receptors all stem from a female donor in good health.

This clonotype came up a few times. V and J are TRBV7-2 and TRBJ1-1; 7 bases are shared with TRBD1. The V gene's germline CDR1 is SGHTA and CDR2 FQGNSA. The CDR3 runs 14 residues. J lost 5 bases, V lost 4 bases, and 7 bases had no gene match. This CDR3 is CASSSQTGRTEAFF. The CDR3 coding sequence is TGTGCCAGCAGCTCACAGACAGGGAGGACTGAAGCTTTCTTT.

The chain recombines TRBV12-3 or TRBV12-4 with TRBJ1-1; no definite D call. The germline V and J ends were trimmed by 2 bases and 1 base, with 23 bases remaining between them. There are 19 residues in the CDR3. CDR3 sequence: CASSLRAMTDRLQNTEAFF. The CDR3 coding sequence is TGTGCCAGCAGTTTAAGGGCGATGACGGACCGGCTTCAGAACACTGAAGCTTTCTTT.

The V gene is TRBV6-1, the J gene TRBJ2-6, with D perhaps TRBD1 (5 bases). Looked up from germline, CDR1 is MNHNS and CDR2 is SASEGT. There are 17 residues in the CDR3. The V end lost 5 bases, the J end lost 1 base, and 15 bases lay between the germline ends. The CDR3 loop is CASSKTASSSGANVLTF. CDR3 sequence (DNA): TGTGCCAGCAGTAAGACAGCCAGCTCATCTGGGGCCAACGTCCTGACTTTC.

This clonotype appeared a few times. The V and J genes are TRBV7-2 and TRBJ2-7; 9 bases line up with TRBD2. CDR1 is SGHTA and CDR2 is FQGNSA in the germline V gene. Trimming cost V 1 base and J 6 bases; bases outside gene matches: 10. This CDR3 has 16 residues. The CDR3 coding sequence is TGTGCCAGCAGCTTAGGGAGCGGGAGGACAGGAAGCGAGCAGTACTTC. Protein sequence: CASSLGSGRTGSEQYF.

The rearrangement joins TRBV6-5 to TRBJ2-4, with D hard to call. Germline V lookup: CDR1 MNHEY, CDR2 SVGAGI. V was trimmed by 2 bases and J by 8 bases, leaving 10 bases between them. The CDR3 runs to 13 residues. CDR3: CASSYVPLDIQYF. The DNA for the CDR3 is TGTGCCAGCAGTTACGTCCCGCTGGACATTCAGTACTTC.

The V gene is TRBV5-1, the J gene TRBJ1-4, with D possibly being TRBD1 (6 bases). Looked up from germline, CDR1 is SGHRS and CDR2 is YFSETQ. The CDR3 totals 15 residues. V lost 3 bases, J lost 4 bases, and 13 bases lay in between. As DNA, the CDR3 is TGCGCCAGCAGCTCGCAGGGGCTGGGTAATGAAAAACTGTTTTTT. Translating gives CASSSQGLGNEKLFF. The entire variable domain, with the rest obtained from reference TRBV5-1 and TRBJ1-4, is as follows: KAGVTQTPRYLIKTRGQQVTLSCSPISGHRSVSWYQQTPGQGLQFLFEYFSETQRNKGNFPGRFSGRQFSNSRSEMNVSTLELGDSALYLCASSSQGLGNEKLFFGSGTQLSVL.

This clonotype was observed a few times. In DNA form, the CDR3 reads TGTGCCAGCAGCTTAACGGGGGAGACCCAGTACTTC. Protein product: CASSLTGETQYF. This sequence joins TRBV11-2 and TRBJ2-5; D possibly corresponds to TRBD2 (5 bases). V was shortened by 2 bases and J by 5 bases, with 6 bases between the two germline ends. Germline V gene data show CDR1 as SGHAT and CDR2 as FQNNGV. This CDR3 contains 12 residues.

This clonotype was recorded a few times. This chain links TRBV6-5 with TRBJ2-1; the D call may be TRBD1 or TRBD2 (6 bases each). CDR3 size: 12 residues. The V end was cut by 5 bases, the J end by 10 bases, with 12 bases between. Germline CDR1 and CDR2: MNHEY and SVGAGI. The CDR3 region is CASSPGAREQFF. DNA for the CDR3: TGTGCCAGCAGTCCGGGGGCGCGGGAGCAGTTCTTC.

This clonotype came up many times. The CDR3 is CASSNRDRRNNEQFF. The CDR3 nucleotides read TGTGCCAGCAGCAACCGGGATCGTCGCAACAATGAGCAGTTCTTC. V gene TRBV7-9 combines with J gene TRBJ2-1; possible D gene TRBD2, 5 bases. CDR1 SEHNR and CDR2 FQNEAQ come from the germline V gene (reference sequence). V shed 5 bases and J shed 5 bases, with 16 bases lying between them. The CDR3 extends over 15 amino acids. Complete variable domain (other parts from reference TRBV7-9 and TRBJ2-1): DTGVSQNPRHKITKRGQNVTFRCDPISEHNRLYWYRQTLGQGPEFLTYFQNEAQLEKSRLLSDRFSAERPKGSFSTLEIQRTEQGDSAMYLCASSNRDRRNNEQFFGPGTRLTVL.

The sample holds many counts of this clonotype. The rearrangement joins TRBV5-1 to TRBJ2-3, with TRBD1 identical over 8 bases. With V trimmed by 4 bases and J by 1 base, 8 bases remained unmatched. This CDR3 is 16 amino acids long. CDR1 SGHRS and CDR2 YFSETQ come from the germline V gene. CDR3 sequence: CASSNTGTGGTDTQYF. CDR3 DNA: TGCGCCAGCAGCAATACCGGGACAGGTGGCACAGATACGCAGTATTTT. The full variable domain, its missing parts supplied by reference TRBV5-1 and TRBJ2-3, is KAGVTQTPRYLIKTRGQQVTLSCSPISGHRSVSWYQQTPGQGLQFLFEYFSETQRNKGNFPGRFSGRQFSNSRSEMNVSTLELGDSALYLCASSNTGTGGTDTQYFGPGTRLTVL.

The chain joins TRBV7-2 to TRBJ1-2, with 8 bases fitting TRBD1. CDR1 SGHTA and CDR2 FQGNSA come from the germline V gene. This CDR3 is built from 14 residues. J gave up 4 bases and V 4 bases, and 5 bases lay outside the gene matches. CDR3 region: CASSSRQGIYGYTF. DNA for the CDR3: TGTGCCAGCAGCTCTCGACAGGGGATCTATGGCTACACCTTC.

This clonotype was counted only a few times. This chain connects TRBV29-1 to TRBJ1-2; D ambiguous. The germline V and J ends were trimmed by 4 bases and 6 bases, with 15 bases remaining between them. Germline loops: CDR1 SQVTM, CDR2 ANQGSEA. CDR3 length equals 13 residues. DNA for the CDR3: TGCAGCGTTGGACGTCGCGAACTGGATGGCTACACCTTC. Amino acids: CSVGRRELDGYTF.

This clonotype was seen repeatedly, ten times or more. The chain couples TRBV7-2 to TRBJ1-2, with D possibly matching TRBD1 (6 bases). The germline V gene encodes CDR1 SGHTA and CDR2 FQGNSA. Deletions cut 2 bases from V and 5 bases from J, with 15 bases between. CDR3 length: 15 residues. The CDR3 spells CASSLSHREVYGYTF. The CDR3 DNA is TGTGCCAGCAGCTTATCGCACAGGGAGGTTTATGGCTACACCTTC.

The chain joins TRBV10-1 to TRBJ2-5, with D tentatively TRBD1 (6 bases). This CDR3 has 13 residues. The ends were cut back, 6 bases at V and 4 bases at J, with 12 bases in the middle. Germline-derived CDR1 and CDR2 are WNHNN and SYGVQD (reference sequence). The CDR3 coding sequence is TGCGCCAGCAGCCTAATGACAGGAGAGACCCAGTACTTC. Protein: CASSLMTGETQYF.

This clonotype was detected a few times. The chain is built from TRBV5-5 and TRBJ2-3, with a weak D call TRBD2 (7 bases). Trimming removed 4 bases from V and 4 bases from J, with 19 bases in between. The CDR3 sequence is 16 residues long. Germline loops: CDR1 SGHKS, CDR2 YYEKEE (reference sequence). The CDR3 DNA reads as TGTGCCAGCAGCCCGCCCCGGGGGGCAGCCTCAGATACGCAGTATTTT. Translated, it gives CASSPPRGAASDTQYF.

This clonotype was detected a few times. The chain couples TRBV29-1 to TRBJ2-3; 8 positions agree with TRBD1. Unmatched junction bases numbered 8, after V lost 8 bases and J lost 4 bases. Looked up from germline, CDR1 is SQVTM and CDR2 is ANQGSEA. The CDR3 length is 13 residues. The CDR3: CSLSRGRADTQYF. CDR3 sequence (DNA): TGCAGCCTTTCCAGGGGGCGAGCAGATACGCAGTATTTT.

This clonotype appeared a few times. The CDR3 reads CASSFLLLGNEQFF. The CDR3 coding sequence is TGTGCCAGCAGTTTCTTGCTTCTTGGGAATGAGCAGTTCTTC. The chain combines TRBV12-3 or TRBV12-4 with TRBJ2-1; D gene ambiguous. Trimming cost V 3 bases and J 7 bases, with 13 bases left between them. The CDR3 is 14 residues long.

The table lists this clonotype with a few counts. The chain couples TRBV12-5 to TRBJ1-1; 7 nucleotides line up with TRBD1. This CDR3 is 15 amino acids long. After removal of 5 bases from V and 1 base from J, the junction contained 7 bases not matched to a gene. CDR1 LGHNT and CDR2 FRNRAP come from the germline V gene. This CDR3 is CASGRRTGENTEAFF. DNA of the CDR3: TGTGCTAGTGGTAGGCGGACAGGAGAGAACACTGAAGCTTTCTTT.

The chain is built from TRBV12-3 or TRBV12-4 and TRBJ1-1; D uncertain. The CDR3 loop spans 13 amino acids. V gave up 3 bases and J gave up 4 bases, with 9 bases separating them. The CDR3 sequence is CASSFDPSTEAFF. The CDR3 DNA reads as TGTGCCAGCAGTTTCGACCCGTCCACTGAAGCTTTCTTT.

The chain carries TRBV6-6 and TRBJ2-1, with TRBD2 identical over 12 bases. V shed 5 bases and J 5 bases; nucleotides not matched to a gene: 7. This CDR3 spans 16 amino acids. Germline assignment: CDR1 MNHNY and CDR2 SVGAGI (reference sequence). The CDR3 region is CASSPPGLAGHNEQFF. CDR3 sequence (DNA): TGTGCCAGCAGTCCGCCGGGACTAGCGGGCCACAATGAGCAGTTCTTC.